The 29 T cell receptor beta chains below were found in one sample sequenced in a study of neurological immune-mediated disorders. Using its own MiXCR run on the 5' RACE reads, TCRdb lists one record per CDR3 protein. The sample shows 20,000 or so distinct CDR3 sequences, roughly 13% of them seen only once. Specimen: PBMCs. The receptors shown here come from a woman in her thirties or forties with HTLV-1-associated myelopathy (HAM/TSP).

There are many counts of this clonotype. This chain connects TRBV12-3 or TRBV12-4 to TRBJ2-2, with 8 nucleotides matching TRBD2. V lost 6 bases, J lost 3 bases, and 6 bases stayed unmatched. This CDR3 has 15 amino acids. As DNA, the CDR3 is TGTGCCAGCAGGCAAGCGGGGGTCCACACCGGGGAGCTGTTTTTT. Protein sequence: CASRQAGVHTGELFF.

This clonotype appeared many times. The CDR3 DNA reads TGTGCCACTCGGACAGGGGGAAATAATTCACCCCTCCACTTT. Protein: CATRTGGNNSPLHF. The chain recombines TRBV15 with TRBJ1-6, with 10 bases that match TRBD1. V was clipped by 9 bases and J by 5 bases; unmatched bases: 4. This CDR3 spans 14 amino acids. Germline loops: CDR1 LNHNV, CDR2 YYDKDF (reference sequence).

This clonotype rates as medium-sized (0.01 to 0.1%). V and J are TRBV5-8 and TRBJ2-1; the match to TRBD2 covers 10 bases. This CDR3 has 14 amino acids. Per the germline V gene, CDR1 is SGHTS and CDR2 is YDEGEE. The junction had 5 bases not matched to a gene; V was cut back by 2 bases and J by 9 bases. Written as DNA, the CDR3 is TGTGCCAGCAGCTTTGGGGCTAGCGGGGGTGAGCAGTTCTTC. It translates to CASSFGASGGEQFF.

V usage is TRBV5-1 and J usage is TRBJ2-2; no reliable D call. Germline V gives CDR1 SGHRS, CDR2 YFSETQ. The CDR3 covers 15 residues. V was pared by 0 bases and J by 5 bases, with 11 bases between. The DNA of the CDR3 is TGCGCCAGCAGCTTGGGGGCCTCCGGAACCGGGGAGCTGTTTTTT. Protein product: CASSLGASGTGELFF.

This clonotype was seen at least ten times. This sequence joins TRBV10-3 and TRBJ1-5; 8 bases match TRBD1. Losses at the gene ends were 4 bases for V and 3 bases for J; bases not matched to a gene: 5. The CDR3 covers 15 residues. Germline CDR1 reads ENHRY; CDR2 reads SYGVKD. The CDR3 sequence: CAISGTGSNNQPQHF. The CDR3 DNA sequence: TGTGCCATCAGTGGGACAGGGAGTAACAATCAGCCCCAGCATTTT.

At least ten counts were recorded for this clonotype. The chain couples TRBV7-2 to TRBJ2-4; D unresolved. This CDR3 has 11 residues. Trimming took off 5 bases at V and 4 bases at J, with 3 bases between the two ends. Germline CDR1 is SGHTA and CDR2 is FQGNSA. The CDR3 here is CASSVKNIQYF. The CDR3 DNA is TGTGCCAGCAGCGTAAAAAACATTCAGTACTTC.

This clonotype was counted at least ten times. This chain links TRBV14 with TRBJ2-3; 10 bases match TRBD2. V lost 6 bases to trimming and J lost 5 bases; unmatched junction nucleotides: 11. Germline V gene data show CDR1 as SGHDN and CDR2 as FVKESK. This CDR3 is built from 16 residues. CDR3 residues: CASRASGGRWGDTQYF. CDR3 coding DNA: TGTGCCAGCAGGGCTAGCGGGGGCCGATGGGGAGATACGCAGTATTTT.

This clonotype has ten or more counts. The DNA is omitted, as the CDR3 cannot be located on it reliably, and the CDR3 follows TCRdb's listing. The chain is built from TRBV12-3 or TRBV12-4 and TRBJ2-5; the table's D call, TRBD2, was not checked against the DNA. Inclusive of both ends, the CDR3 amounts to 12 amino acids. The CDR3 reads CASSFGGGIGDF.

The sample holds many counts of this clonotype. This rearrangement joins TRBV5-6 to TRBJ2-7; the match to TRBD2 covers 10 bases. CDR3 size: 14 residues. Germline V gene sequence: CDR1 SGHDT, CDR2 YYEEEE. V lost 5 bases to trimming and J lost 2 bases; unmatched junction nucleotides: 4. The CDR3 DNA reads as TGTGCCAGCAGTAGACTAGCGGGCACCTACGAGCAGTACTTC. It is translated as CASSRLAGTYEQYF.

This clonotype was counted ten times or more. The chain links TRBV5-1 to TRBJ2-1, with D possibly called TRBD1 or TRBD2 (5 bases each). The CDR3 contains 15 residues. Germline V gene data show CDR1 as SGHRS and CDR2 as YFSETQ. The V end lost 4 bases, the J end lost 4 bases, and 15 bases lay between the germline ends. CDR3 protein: CASSPGPTQYNEQFF. CDR3 nucleotides: TGCGCCAGCAGCCCGGGACCTACCCAATACAATGAGCAGTTCTTC.

The gene calls are TRBV5-6 and TRBJ1-4, with D unclear. CDR3 length equals 17 residues. CDR1 and CDR2 (germline): SGHDT, YYEEEE. The ends were cut back, 0 bases at V and 4 bases at J, with 16 bases in the middle. The CDR3 protein is CASSLARVGTYNEKLFF. CDR3 DNA: TGTGCCAGCAGCTTGGCCCGGGTGGGCACTTATAATGAAAAACTGTTTTTT.

This clonotype was recorded at least ten times. This chain connects TRBV10-3 to TRBJ2-1; 10 positions agree with TRBD2. The ends lost 6 bases at V and 4 bases at J; junction bases unmatched: 9. In germline, CDR1 is ENHRY, CDR2 SYGVKD. The CDR3 runs to 16 residues. The CDR3 DNA follows: TGTGCCATCAGCCGAGCGGGGGGGGTGTCGTACAATGAGCAGTTCTTC. Translated: CAISRAGGVSYNEQFF.

This clonotype came up many times. This rearrangement joins TRBV5-1 to TRBJ2-3; D remains unclear. V was pared by 0 bases and J by 0 bases, with 5 bases between. Per the germline V gene, CDR1 is SGHRS and CDR2 is YFSETQ. The CDR3 is made up of 14 amino acids. In DNA form, the CDR3 reads TGCGCCAGCAGCTTGGCCGCGAGCACAGATACGCAGTATTTT. Translation: CASSLAASTDTQYF.

This clonotype was counted ten times or more. V and J are TRBV10-1 and TRBJ2-1, with TRBD2 matching 7 bases. Trimming removed 5 bases from V and 4 bases from J; junction bases left unmatched: 11. Germline V CDR1 and CDR2: WNHNN, SYGVQD (reference sequence). This CDR3 is built from 16 residues. The CDR3 region is CASSLGGTAIYNEQFF. The CDR3 nucleotides read TGCGCCAGCAGTCTGGGGGGGACGGCGATTTACAATGAGCAGTTCTTC.

This clonotype was picked up many times. J is TRBJ1-3 and V is TRBV6-5; TRBD1 matches 9 bases. CDR1 MNHEY and CDR2 SVGAGI come from the germline V gene. This CDR3 has 15 residues. With V trimmed by 5 bases and J by 4 bases, 6 bases remained unmatched. CDR3 sequence reads: CASSTDRGSGNTIYF. DNA for the CDR3: TGTGCCAGCAGTACGGACAGGGGCAGCGGAAACACCATATATTTT.

Many counts were recorded for this clonotype. CDR3 nucleotide sequence: TGTGCCAGCCCTATACCCGGGGACAATAACACTGAAGCTTTCTTT. This sequence encodes CASPIPGDNNTEAFF. The V gene is TRBV2, the J gene TRBJ1-1; D may be TRBD1 (6 bases). This CDR3 region has 15 residues. CDR1 and CDR2 (germline): SNHLY, FYNNEI. V lost 8 bases to trimming and J lost 2 bases, with 18 bases between them.

This clonotype was recorded at least ten times. V and J are TRBV9 and TRBJ1-2; unclear D gene. The germline V and J ends were trimmed by 0 bases and 4 bases, with 19 bases remaining between them. Germline V gives CDR1 SGDLS, CDR2 YYNGEE. CDR3 length: 17 amino acids. The CDR3 is CASSVASTLAGVYGYTF. The CDR3 nucleotides read TGTGCCAGCAGCGTAGCTTCGACTCTCGCCGGGGTCTATGGCTACACCTTC.

This clonotype was counted ten times or more. V usage is TRBV20-1 and J usage is TRBJ1-1; TRBD1 aligns across 8 bases. V lost 1 base to trimming and J lost 0 bases; unmatched junction nucleotides: 4. CDR1 and CDR2 (germline): DFQATT, SNEGSKA (reference sequence). The CDR3 loop spans 15 amino acids. The CDR3 DNA reads as TGCAGTGCTAGAGGGACAGGGAATATGAACACTGAAGCTTTCTTT. Translating gives CSARGTGNMNTEAFF.

This clonotype was recorded at least ten times. The chain is built from TRBV12-3 or TRBV12-4 and TRBJ2-1; D call uncertain. Trimming took 3 bases from V and 5 from J, leaving 14 bases between them. This CDR3 has 15 amino acids. CDR3 loop: CASSFGPGYNNEQFF. The CDR3 nucleotides read TGTGCCAGCAGTTTTGGTCCGGGTTATAACAATGAGCAGTTCTTC.

This clonotype was found many times. V is TRBV5-6 and J is TRBJ2-3, with 7 bases fitting TRBD2. Germline V lookup: CDR1 SGHDT, CDR2 YYEEEE. J was trimmed by 10 bases and V by 1 base; bases with no gene match: 9. The length of the CDR3 is 14 residues. CDR3 protein: CASSLRDPGRAQYF. The CDR3 DNA reads as TGTGCCAGCAGCTTGAGGGACCCTGGGAGGGCGCAGTATTTT.

This clonotype was seen many times. The chain is built from TRBV6-1 and TRBJ2-1; TRBD1 aligns across 11 bases. V dropped 7 bases and J dropped 5; count of bases not matched to a gene: 10. CDR1 MNHNS and CDR2 SASEGT come from the germline V gene. This CDR3 comprises 16 residues. CDR3 residues: CASNSRDRGINNEQFF. DNA for the CDR3: TGTGCCAGCAACTCCCGGGACAGGGGGATCAACAATGAGCAGTTCTTC.

Ten or more counts support this clonotype. The chain combines TRBV20-1 with TRBJ2-5; 14 nucleotides agree with TRBD2. The CDR3 is 15 amino acids. V was pared by 1 base and J by 5 bases, with 3 bases of the junction left unmatched. Per germline, CDR1 DFQATT and CDR2 SNEGSKA (reference sequence). CDR3 nucleotide sequence: TGCAGTGCTAGAGGACTAGCGGGGGGGCAGGAGACCCAGTACTTC. This codes for CSARGLAGGQETQYF.

At least ten counts were recorded for this clonotype. V gene TRBV14 combines with J gene TRBJ1-4; 7 nucleotides agree with TRBD1. In germline, CDR1 is SGHDN, CDR2 FVKESK. Trimming removed 1 base from V and 4 bases from J; junction bases left unmatched: 9. The CDR3 has 17 residues. CDR3 residues: CASSQGAQTGFNEKLFF. Here the CDR3 DNA reads TGTGCCAGCAGCCAAGGAGCCCAGACAGGGTTTAATGAAAAACTGTTTTTT.

This clonotype came up many times. The chain combines TRBV6-1 with TRBJ1-1, with 8 bases that match TRBD1. V gave up 6 bases and J gave up 5 bases; unmatched junction bases: 14. There are 16 residues in the CDR3. From germline, CDR1 is MNHNS and CDR2 SASEGT. CDR3 bases: TGTGCCAGCAGCCCCGGTCAGGGGGCATCGGGGACTGAAGCTTTCTTT. Translating gives CASSPGQGASGTEAFF.

The chain uses TRBV11-2 and TRBJ2-2, with D perhaps TRBD1 (6 bases). V lost 2 bases to trimming and J lost 9 bases, with 19 bases between them. The CDR3 contains 16 residues. Germline CDR1 and CDR2: SGHAT and FQNNGV. Here the CDR3 reads CASSLMRGSNPWELFF. The CDR3 DNA follows: TGTGCCAGCAGCTTAATGAGGGGGAGCAACCCCTGGGAGCTGTTTTTT.

This clonotype has ten or more counts. The V and J genes are TRBV6-5 and TRBJ2-7, with D maybe TRBD1 (6 bases). The CDR3 length is 14 residues. CDR1 is MNHEY, CDR2 SVGAGI, per germline. V was clipped by 6 bases and J by 0 bases, with 12 bases between them. The CDR3 protein is CASSVRGTSYEQYV. CDR3 sequence (DNA): TGTGCCAGCAGCGTCAGGGGCACCTCCTACGAGCAGTACGTC.

This clonotype was detected ten times or more. The chain is built from TRBV6-5 and TRBJ1-3; D gene uncertain. This CDR3 comprises 14 residues. The V and J ends lost 6 bases and 1 base respectively, with 10 bases between them. CDR1 is MNHEY and CDR2 is SVGAGI in the germline V gene. CDR3 nucleotide sequence: TGTGCCAGCAGCGCCCTGGGGTCTGGAAACACCATATATTTT. It specifies CASSALGSGNTIYF.

The V gene is TRBV20-1, the J gene TRBJ2-7; TRBD2 matches at 8 bases. The CDR3 has 14 residues. CDR1 and CDR2 from the germline V gene are DFQATT and SNEGSKA (reference sequence). Trimming took 6 bases from V and 7 from J; bases not matched to a gene: 14. Here the CDR3 DNA reads TGCAGTGCCTGGGGGCGGGGGGAATATGGGGAGCAGTACTTC. Translated, it gives CSAWGRGEYGEQYF.

This clonotype was seen ten or more times. This chain connects TRBV20-1 to TRBJ2-1; D ambiguous. This CDR3 is built from 13 residues. V lost 1 base and J 7 bases, leaving 11 bases between the germline ends. CDR1 DFQATT and CDR2 SNEGSKA come from the germline V gene (reference sequence). The CDR3 bases are TGCAGTGCTAGAGTCCCTAGTCTTAATGAGCAGTTCTTC. This gives the protein CSARVPSLNEQFF.